This T cell receptor beta chain was profiled in a study of identical twins. Study findings and constraints: It was possible that invariant MAIT and iNKT cells partly confounded the zero-insertion analyses. Beta out-of-frame twin sharing showed a weaker excess. Models came in too low on out-of-frame TCR alpha sharing in monozygotic twins.

TCRdb fed the 5' RACE reads into MiXCR, producing one record per CDR3 protein. The sample has hundreds of thousands of distinct CDR3 sequences, roughly 12% seen once. The length of the CDR3 is 14 residues. The germline V and J ends were trimmed by 2 bases and 1 base, with 10 bases remaining between them. Germline V gives CDR1 SGHKS, CDR2 YYEKEE (reference sequence). This clonotype came up a few times. Its antigen remains unknown. Another study also made use of these data, one on yellow fever vaccine responses in identical twins.

Sequencing was performed on PBMCs. This TCR was sampled from a woman younger than 30 in good health. This chain connects TRBV5-5 to TRBJ2-7; D is possibly TRBD1 (6 bases). As DNA, the CDR3 is TGTGCCAGCAGCTTCCAGGGGCGGTCCTACGAGCAGTACTTC. Its translation is CASSFQGRSYEQYF. Drawing the rest from reference TRBV5-5 and TRBJ2-7, the complete variable domain is DAGVTQSPTHLIKTRGQQVTLRCSPISGHKSVSWYQQVLGQGPQFIFQYYEKEERGRGNFPDRFSARQFPNYSSELNVNALLLGDSALYLCASSFQGRSYEQYFGPGTRLTVT.